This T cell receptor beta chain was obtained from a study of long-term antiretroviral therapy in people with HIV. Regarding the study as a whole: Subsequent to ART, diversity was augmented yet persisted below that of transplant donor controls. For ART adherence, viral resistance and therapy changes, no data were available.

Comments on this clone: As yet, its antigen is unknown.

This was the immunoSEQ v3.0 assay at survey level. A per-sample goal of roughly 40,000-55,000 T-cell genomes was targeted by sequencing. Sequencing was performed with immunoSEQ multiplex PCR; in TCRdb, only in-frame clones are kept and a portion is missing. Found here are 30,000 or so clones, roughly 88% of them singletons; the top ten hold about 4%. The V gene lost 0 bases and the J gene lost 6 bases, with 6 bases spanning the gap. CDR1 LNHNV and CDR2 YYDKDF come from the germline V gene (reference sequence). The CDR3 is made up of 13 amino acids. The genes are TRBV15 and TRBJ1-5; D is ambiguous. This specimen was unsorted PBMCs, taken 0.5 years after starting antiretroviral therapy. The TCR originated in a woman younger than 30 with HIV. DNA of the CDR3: TGTGCCACCAGCAGAGATCCAGGTCAGCCCCAGCATTTT. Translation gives CATSRDPGQPQHF.